The T cell receptor beta chain described here comes from a study of beta chain features in type 1 diabetes. Notes on the study in general: Across patients, naive, central memory and Treg TCRB repertoires exhibited apparently greater similarity than was observed across healthy donors.

Sequenced material consisted of expressed TCRB transcripts (all of the isolated RNA was reverse transcribed). The protocol was immunoSEQ multiplex PCR, while the TCRdb copy is restricted to in-frame clones and leaves out a portion. The data contain under 450,000 clones, around 14% of them singletons. A word on this clone: The antigen is unknown.

The V and J ends lost 4 bases and 6 bases respectively, with 5 bases between them. This CDR3 contains 10 residues. Germline loops: CDR1 DFQATT, CDR2 SNEGSKA (reference sequence). The material sequenced was naive CD4+ T cells from blood. The clonotype originates from a young man in good health. The chain links TRBV20-1 to TRBJ2-3; D not resolved. The CDR3 loop reads CSAMVDTQYF. The DNA of the CDR3 is TGCAGTGCTATGGTGGATACGCAGTATTTT.